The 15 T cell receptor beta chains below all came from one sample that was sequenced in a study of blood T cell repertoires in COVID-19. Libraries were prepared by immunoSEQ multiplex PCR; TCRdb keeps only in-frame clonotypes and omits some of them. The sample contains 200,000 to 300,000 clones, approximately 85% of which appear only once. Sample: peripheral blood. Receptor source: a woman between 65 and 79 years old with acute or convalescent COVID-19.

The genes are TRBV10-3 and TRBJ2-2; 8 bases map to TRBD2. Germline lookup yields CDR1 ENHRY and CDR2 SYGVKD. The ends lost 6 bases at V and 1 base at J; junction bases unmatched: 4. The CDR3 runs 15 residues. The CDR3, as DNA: TGTGCCATCAGACTCAGCGGGGGGAACACCGGGGAGCTGTTTTTT. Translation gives CAIRLSGGNTGELFF.

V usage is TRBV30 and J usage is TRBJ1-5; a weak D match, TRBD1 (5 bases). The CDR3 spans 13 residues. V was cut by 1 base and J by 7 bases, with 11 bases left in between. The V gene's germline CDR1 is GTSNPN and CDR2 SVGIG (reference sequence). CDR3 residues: CAWSDWGGQPQHF. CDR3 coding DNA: TGTGCCTGGAGTGACTGGGGGGGGCAGCCCCAGCATTTT.

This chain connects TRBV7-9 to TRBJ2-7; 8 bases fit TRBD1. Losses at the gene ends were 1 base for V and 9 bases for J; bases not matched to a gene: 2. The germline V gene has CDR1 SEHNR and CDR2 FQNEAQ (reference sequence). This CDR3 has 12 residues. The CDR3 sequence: CASSLDGQGQYF. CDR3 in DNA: TGTGCCAGCAGCTTAGACGGACAGGGGCAGTACTTC.

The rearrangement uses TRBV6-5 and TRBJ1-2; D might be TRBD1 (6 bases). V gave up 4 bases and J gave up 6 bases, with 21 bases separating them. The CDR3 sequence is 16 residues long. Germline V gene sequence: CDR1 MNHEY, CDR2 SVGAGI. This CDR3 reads CASSSRDNLVKNGYTF. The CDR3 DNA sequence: TGTGCCAGCAGTTCCCGGGACAACCTTGTAAAGAATGGCTACACCTTC.

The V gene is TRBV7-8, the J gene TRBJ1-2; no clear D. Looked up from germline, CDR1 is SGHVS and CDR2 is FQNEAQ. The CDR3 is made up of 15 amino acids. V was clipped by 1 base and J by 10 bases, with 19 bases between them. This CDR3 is CASSLGLGWSRNYTF. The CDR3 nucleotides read TGTGCCAGCAGCTTAGGACTCGGTTGGAGCCGGAACTACACCTTC. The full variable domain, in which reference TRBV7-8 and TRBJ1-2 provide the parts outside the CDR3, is GAGVSQSPRYKVAKRGQDVALRCDPISGHVSLFWYQQALGQGPEFLTYFQNEAQLDKSGLPSDRFFAERPEGSVSTLKIQRTQQEDSAVYLCASSLGLGWSRNYTFGSGTRLTVV.

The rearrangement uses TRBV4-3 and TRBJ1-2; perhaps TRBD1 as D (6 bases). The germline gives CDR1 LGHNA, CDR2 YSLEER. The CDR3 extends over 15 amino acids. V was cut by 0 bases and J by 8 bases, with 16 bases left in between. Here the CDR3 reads CASSQDPQGRFGYTF. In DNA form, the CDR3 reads TGCGCCAGCAGCCAAGATCCACAGGGTAGGTTCGGCTACACCTTC.

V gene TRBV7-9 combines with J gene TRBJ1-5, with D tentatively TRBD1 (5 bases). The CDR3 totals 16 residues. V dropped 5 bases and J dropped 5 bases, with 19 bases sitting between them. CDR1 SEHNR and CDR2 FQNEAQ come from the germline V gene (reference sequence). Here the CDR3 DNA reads TGTGCCAGCAGCCCAGGGACTTTCCTTCGAGATCAGCCCCAGCATTTT. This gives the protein CASSPGTFLRDQPQHF.

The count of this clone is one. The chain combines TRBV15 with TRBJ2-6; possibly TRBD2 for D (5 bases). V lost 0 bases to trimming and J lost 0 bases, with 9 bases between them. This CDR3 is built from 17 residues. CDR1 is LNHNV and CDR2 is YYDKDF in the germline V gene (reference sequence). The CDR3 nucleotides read TGTGCCACCAGCAGAGATATACGGGACTCTGGGGCCAACGTCCTGACTTTC. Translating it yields CATSRDIRDSGANVLTF. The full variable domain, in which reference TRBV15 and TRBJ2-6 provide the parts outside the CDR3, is DAMVIQNPRYQVTQFGKPVTLSCSQTLNHNVMYWYQQKSSQAPKLLFHYYDKDFNNEADTPDNFQSRRPNTSFCFLDIRSPGLGDTAMYLCATSRDIRDSGANVLTFGAGSRLTVL.

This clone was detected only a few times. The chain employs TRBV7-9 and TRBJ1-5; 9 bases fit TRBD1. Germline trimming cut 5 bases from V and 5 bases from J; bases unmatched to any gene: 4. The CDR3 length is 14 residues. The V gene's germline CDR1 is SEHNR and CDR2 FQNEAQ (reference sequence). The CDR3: CASSVGQGDQPQHF. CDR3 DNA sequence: TGTGCCAGCAGCGTGGGACAGGGAGATCAGCCCCAGCATTTT.

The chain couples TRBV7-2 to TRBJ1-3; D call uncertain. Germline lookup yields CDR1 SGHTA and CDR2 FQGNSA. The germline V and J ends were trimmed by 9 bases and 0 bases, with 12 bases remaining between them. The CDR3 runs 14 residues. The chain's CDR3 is CASLKSISGNTIYF. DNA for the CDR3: TGTGCCAGTCTCAAGTCTATCTCTGGAAACACCATATATTTT.

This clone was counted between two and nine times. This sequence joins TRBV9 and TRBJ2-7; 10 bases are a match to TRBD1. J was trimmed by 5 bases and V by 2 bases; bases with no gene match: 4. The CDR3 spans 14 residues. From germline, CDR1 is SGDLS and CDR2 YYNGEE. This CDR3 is CASSVRTGGNEQYF. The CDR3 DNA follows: TGTGCCAGCAGCGTTCGGACAGGGGGTAACGAGCAGTACTTC.

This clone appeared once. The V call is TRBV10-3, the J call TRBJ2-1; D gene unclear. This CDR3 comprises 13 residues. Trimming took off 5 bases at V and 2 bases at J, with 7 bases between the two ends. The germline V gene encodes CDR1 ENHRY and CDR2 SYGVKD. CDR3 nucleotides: TGTGCCATCAGTACTGATGCCTACAATGAGCAGTTCTTC. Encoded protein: CAISTDAYNEQFF.

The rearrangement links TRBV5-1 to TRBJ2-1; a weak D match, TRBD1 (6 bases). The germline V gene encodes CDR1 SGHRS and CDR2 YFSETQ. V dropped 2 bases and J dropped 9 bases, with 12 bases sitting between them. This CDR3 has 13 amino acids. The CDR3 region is CASSLGGGLEQFF. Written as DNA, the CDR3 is TGCGCCAGCAGCTTAGGGGGTGGGCTTGAGCAGTTCTTC.

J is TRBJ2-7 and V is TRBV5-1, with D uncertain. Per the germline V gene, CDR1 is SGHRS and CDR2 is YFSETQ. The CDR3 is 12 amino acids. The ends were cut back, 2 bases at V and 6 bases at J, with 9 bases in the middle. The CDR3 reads CASSFDQAEQYF. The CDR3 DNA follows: TGCGCCAGCAGCTTTGACCAGGCCGAGCAGTACTTC.

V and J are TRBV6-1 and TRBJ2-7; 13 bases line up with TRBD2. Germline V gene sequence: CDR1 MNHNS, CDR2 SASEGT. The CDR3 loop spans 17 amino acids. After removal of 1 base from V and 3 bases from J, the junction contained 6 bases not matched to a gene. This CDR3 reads CASSEVLAGGHDYEQYF. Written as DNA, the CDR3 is TGTGCCAGCAGTGAAGTACTAGCGGGGGGGCATGACTACGAGCAGTACTTC.